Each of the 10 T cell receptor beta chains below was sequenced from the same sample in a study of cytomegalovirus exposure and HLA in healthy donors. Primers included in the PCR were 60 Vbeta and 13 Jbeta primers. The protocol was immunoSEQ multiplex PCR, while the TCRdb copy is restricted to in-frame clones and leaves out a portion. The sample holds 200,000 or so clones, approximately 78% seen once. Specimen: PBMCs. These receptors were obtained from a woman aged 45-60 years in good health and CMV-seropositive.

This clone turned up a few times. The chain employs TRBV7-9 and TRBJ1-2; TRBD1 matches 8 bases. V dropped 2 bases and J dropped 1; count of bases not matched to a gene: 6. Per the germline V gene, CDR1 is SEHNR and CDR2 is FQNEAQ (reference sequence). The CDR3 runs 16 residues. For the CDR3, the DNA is TGTGCCAGCAGCTTATCCCGGACAGGGATTAACTATGGCTACACCTTC. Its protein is CASSLSRTGINYGYTF.

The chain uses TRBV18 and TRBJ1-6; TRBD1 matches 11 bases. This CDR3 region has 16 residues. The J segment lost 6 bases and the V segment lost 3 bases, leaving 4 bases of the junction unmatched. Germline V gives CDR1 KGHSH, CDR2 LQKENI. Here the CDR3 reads CASSPLGTGGNSPLHF. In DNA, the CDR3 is TGTGCCAGCTCACCTTTAGGGACAGGGGGTAATTCACCCCTCCACTTT. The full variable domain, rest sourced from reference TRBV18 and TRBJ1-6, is NAGVMQNPRHLVRRRGQEARLRCSPMKGHSHVYWYRQLPEEGLKFMVYLQKENIIDESGMPKERFSAEFPKEGPSILRIQQVVRGDSAAYFCASSPLGTGGNSPLHFGNGTRLTVT.

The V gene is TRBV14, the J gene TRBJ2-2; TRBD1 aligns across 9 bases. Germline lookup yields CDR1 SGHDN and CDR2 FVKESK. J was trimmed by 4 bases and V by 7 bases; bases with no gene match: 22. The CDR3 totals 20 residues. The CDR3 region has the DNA TGTGCCAGCACCCTAAGGGGAATTAGGAAGAACAGGGGGCCCACCGGGGAGCTGTTTTTT. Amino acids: CASTLRGIRKNRGPTGELFF.

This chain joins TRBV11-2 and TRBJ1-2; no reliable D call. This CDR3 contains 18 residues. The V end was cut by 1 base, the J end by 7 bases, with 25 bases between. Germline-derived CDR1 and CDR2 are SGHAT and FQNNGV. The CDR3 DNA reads TGTGCCAGCAGCTTAGGGCCCCTCGCCCTAGCGTTGAGAGGTGGCTACACCTTC. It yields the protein CASSLGPLALALRGGYTF.

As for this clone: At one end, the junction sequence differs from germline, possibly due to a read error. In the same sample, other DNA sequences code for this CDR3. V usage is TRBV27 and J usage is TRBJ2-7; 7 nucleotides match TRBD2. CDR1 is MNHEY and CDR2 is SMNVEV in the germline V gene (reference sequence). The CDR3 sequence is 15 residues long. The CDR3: CASSTKAAGAYEQYF. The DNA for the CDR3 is TGCGCCAGCAGTACTAAAGCTGCGGGGGCCTACGAGCAGTACTTC.

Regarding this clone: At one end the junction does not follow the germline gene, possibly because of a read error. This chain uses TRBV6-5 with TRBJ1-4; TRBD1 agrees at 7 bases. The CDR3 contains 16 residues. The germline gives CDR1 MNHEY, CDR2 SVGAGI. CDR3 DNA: TGTGCCAGCAGTTACTCGGGACAGTCAACTAATAAAAAACTGTTTTTT. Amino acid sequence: CASSYSGQSTNKKLFF.

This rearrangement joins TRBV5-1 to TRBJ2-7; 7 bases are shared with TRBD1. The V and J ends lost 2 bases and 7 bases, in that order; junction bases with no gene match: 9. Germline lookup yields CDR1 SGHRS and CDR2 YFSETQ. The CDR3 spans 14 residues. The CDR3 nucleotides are TGCGCCAGCAGCTTCCAGACAGGGCCGGGGGAGCAGTACTTC. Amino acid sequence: CASSFQTGPGEQYF.

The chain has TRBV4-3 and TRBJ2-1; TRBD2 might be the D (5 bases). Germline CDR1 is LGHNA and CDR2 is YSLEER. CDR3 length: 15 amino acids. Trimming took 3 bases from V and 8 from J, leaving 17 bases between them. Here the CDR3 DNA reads TGCGCCAGCAGCCAGGCGGGTCTCCCGGTCGATGAGCAGTTCTTC. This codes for CASSQAGLPVDEQFF.

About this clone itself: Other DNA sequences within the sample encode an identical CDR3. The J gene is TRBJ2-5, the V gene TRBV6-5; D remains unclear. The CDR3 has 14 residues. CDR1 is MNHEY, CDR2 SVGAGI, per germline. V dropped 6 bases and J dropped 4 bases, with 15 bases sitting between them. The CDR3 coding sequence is TGTGCCAGCAGCCGACTGGTCCCTGGAGAGACCCAGTACTTC. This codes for CASSRLVPGETQYF.

Here the CDR3 reads CASSPRTSGIVHEQYF. The DNA for the CDR3 is TGTGCCAGCAGCCCCCGGACTAGCGGGATAGTTCACGAGCAGTACTTC. The chain uses TRBV7-2 and TRBJ2-7, with TRBD2 matching over 12 bases. With 5 bases clipped from V and 5 bases from J, the junction kept 10 bases outside the gene matches. The germline V gene has CDR1 SGHTA and CDR2 FQGNSA. The CDR3 has 16 residues. Filled out from reference TRBV7-2 and TRBJ2-7, the complete variable domain reads GAGVSQSPSNKVTEKGKDVELRCDPISGHTALYWYRQSLGQGLEFLIYFQGNSAPDKSGLPSDRFSAERTGGSVSTLTIQRTQQEDSAVYLCASSPRTSGIVHEQYFGPGTRLTVT.